The following is a TCR beta chain sequence with its context. These data originate in a study of T cell responses to AZD1222 COVID-19 vaccine. The germline CDR1 and CDR2 sequences are SNHLY and FYNNEI. This CDR3 has 15 residues. V was shortened by 8 bases and J by 0 bases, with 14 bases between the two germline ends. Here immunoSEQ multiplex PCR was the method, and the copy in TCRdb shows in-frame clones only, minus some. In the table there are roughly 150,000 clones, about 90% of which are singletons. The V and J genes are TRBV2 and TRBJ2-4; D is unresolved. Material: peripheral blood, obtained 28 days after the second AZD1222 dose. The receptor's source is an adult who received the AZD1222 COVID-19 vaccine. The CDR3 region is CASGMDFIAKNIQYF. CDR3 bases: TGTGCCAGCGGTATGGATTTCATAGCCAAAAACATTCAGTACTTC.